The following is a T cell receptor beta chain sequence with its context. The antigen remains unidentified. Assay: immunoSEQ multiplex PCR; the TCRdb copy retains only in-frame clones and omits some. The sample consists of approximately 1.4 million clones, 95% to 99% of them appearing once. V lost 7 bases to trimming and J lost 3 bases, with 22 bases between them. Germline V gives CDR1 MNHEY, CDR2 SMNVEV (reference sequence). The CDR3 covers 16 residues. The sample comes from a study of shared clonotypes between healthy human individuals. Study results and limitations: A handful of donors had around 5% of their naive CD4 clonotypes in common.

The V call is TRBV27, the J call TRBJ2-7; D might be TRBD2 (5 bases). This TCR was sampled from a man in his thirties or forties in good health. Sample: naive CD4+ T cells sorted from blood. Indicated subset: CD45RA+ positively selected. The CDR3 region has the DNA TGTGCCAGCACACCGGGCGCGGGTGTCCTTCGCTACGAGCAGTACTTC. Translated, it gives CASTPGAGVLRYEQYF.